This T cell receptor beta chain was found in a study of CD8 T cells in Susac syndrome. Random hexamers were used to reverse transcribe the RNA input (about 0.45 to 1 ug). One entry per CDR3 protein, called by TCRdb with MiXCR from the immunoSEQ multiplex PCR reads. This sample carries 180,000 or so distinct CDR3 sequences, about 96% of them seen once, and the ten largest clones take about 0.09%. The CDR3 has 13 residues. Germline-derived CDR1 and CDR2 are MNHEY and SMNVEV (reference sequence). Trimming took 6 bases from V and 0 from J, leaving 6 bases between them. The receptor's source is a human donor with multiple sclerosis. The gene calls are TRBV27 and TRBJ1-5; D ambiguous. Sequencing used CD4+ T cells from PBMCs. CDR3: CASSPYSNQPQHF. The CDR3 coding sequence is TGTGCCAGCAGCCCGTATAGCAATCAGCCCCAGCATTTT.